This TCR beta chain was observed in a study of shared clonotypes between healthy human individuals. Sequenced by immunoSEQ multiplex PCR; TCRdb stores in-frame clones only, minus some. The table has some 1,600,000 clones, 95% to 99% seen once. The ends were cut back, 3 bases at V and 6 bases at J, with 11 bases in the middle. Germline CDR1 is SEHNR and CDR2 is FQNEAQ (reference sequence). The CDR3 runs 13 residues. This TCR was sampled from a man aged 30-40 years in good health. The chain recombines TRBV7-9 with TRBJ1-1; D is undetermined. The sequencing sample was made of naive CD4+ T cells sorted from blood. Subset given: CD45RA+ positively selected. The CDR3 spells CASSFDLGAEAFF. As DNA, the CDR3 is TGTGCCAGCAGCTTTGACCTGGGCGCTGAAGCTTTCTTT. The entire variable domain, with the rest obtained from reference TRBV7-9 and TRBJ1-1, is as follows: DTGVSQNPRHKITKRGQNVTFRCDPISEHNRLYWYRQTLGQGPEFLTYFQNEAQLEKSRLLSDRFSAERPKGSFSTLEIQRTEQGDSAMYLCASSFDLGAEAFFGQGTRLTVV.